Detailed here is one T cell receptor beta chain. Clones were sequenced by immunoSEQ multiplex PCR, and TCRdb holds only the in-frame ones, with some missing. This sample carries 65,000 to 80,000 clones, roughly 90% of them seen once, and the ten largest clones take 1.5% to 2%. This entry is derived from a study of control samples from healthy donors and cancer patients. Trimming cost V 6 bases and J 8 bases; bases outside gene matches: 12. The CDR3 sequence is 14 residues long. Germline V gene data show CDR1 as KGHSH and CDR2 as LQKENI. The chain employs TRBV18 and TRBJ1-1; 7 nucleotides match TRBD1. Sample: PBMCs. The TCR sequence derives from a woman aged 60-75 years with head and neck cancer. The CDR3 region is CASSPISRQGEAFF. The CDR3, as DNA: TGTGCCAGCTCTCCGATTTCTAGACAGGGCGAAGCTTTCTTT.